This TCR beta chain was retrieved from a study of identical twins. Trimming took 0 bases from V and 0 from J, leaving 9 bases between them. Germline V gives CDR1 SGHRS, CDR2 YFSETQ. There are 15 residues in the CDR3. The cDNA had a unique molecular identifier and a template-switch universal primer site. TCRdb recomputed calls from the 5' RACE reads with MiXCR, one row per CDR3 protein. The data show about 920,000 distinct CDR3 sequences, 9% to 15% seen once. The same sample was also used in a study of yellow fever vaccine responses in identical twins.

This receptor was obtained from a woman under 30 in good health. The sample was PBMCs. This rearrangement joins TRBV5-1 to TRBJ1-1; the D is unclear. The CDR3 DNA reads as TGCGCCAGCAGCTTGGTGGGCACAATGAACACTGAAGCTTTCTTT. It is translated as CASSLVGTMNTEAFF.